This T cell receptor beta chain stems from a study of shared clonotypes between healthy human individuals. V gave up 5 bases and J gave up 2 bases, with 3 bases separating them. This CDR3 contains 12 residues. The germline gives CDR1 SGHTA, CDR2 FQGNSA. Clones were sequenced by immunoSEQ multiplex PCR, and TCRdb holds only the in-frame ones, with some missing. This table has 2 million to 2.5 million clones, less than 95% appearing once. Remarks on this clone: Its target is not known. Additional DNA sequences in this sample encode the identical CDR3.

Study results and limitations: Donor scarcity curtailed the genetic and exposure-history diversity represented herein. Generation of non-shared clonotypes was less probable than generation of clonotypes shared by all four donors.

V gene TRBV7-2 combines with J gene TRBJ2-2; no definite D call. The sequence was obtained from a man aged 18 to 30 in good health. Some clones in this sample may be carry-over from other donors' samples. Sequencing input: naive CD4+ T cells from PBMCs. This sample's subset: CD45RA+ positively selected. CDR3 nucleotides: TGTGCCAGCAGCCTCAACACCGGGGAGCTGTTTTTT. Amino acids: CASSLNTGELFF. The full variable domain, rest sourced from reference TRBV7-2 and TRBJ2-2, is GAGVSQSPSNKVTEKGKDVELRCDPISGHTALYWYRQSLGQGLEFLIYFQGNSAPDKSGLPSDRFSAERTGGSVSTLTIQRTQQEDSAVYLCASSLNTGELFFGEGSRLTVL.